A single sample is the source of the 10 T cell receptor beta chains below, sequenced in a study of brain metastases from non-small cell lung cancer. Profiling relied on immunoSEQ multiplex PCR, and the TCRdb table lists in-frame clones only, not all of them. The sample consists of around 910 clones, around 86% of them appearing once. The specimen was primary lung tumor tissue. These receptors originate from a donor aged 40 or older with non-small cell lung cancer.

On this clone itself: The same CDR3 can be traced to other DNA sequences in this sample. The V and J genes are TRBV14 and TRBJ2-7; 9 nucleotides line up with TRBD1. Germline loops: CDR1 SGHDN, CDR2 FVKESK. CDR3 length: 13 amino acids. V shed 5 bases and J 2 bases; nucleotides not matched to a gene: 1. The CDR3 spells CASSWDRAYEQYF. The CDR3 coding sequence is TGTGCCAGCAGCTGGGACAGGGCCTACGAGCAGTACTTC. The full variable domain, its missing parts supplied by reference TRBV14 and TRBJ2-7, is EAGVTQFPSHSVIEKGQTVTLRCDPISGHDNLYWYRRVMGKEIKFLLHFVKESKQDESGMPNNRFLAERTGGTYSTLKVQPAELEDSGVYFCASSWDRAYEQYFGPGTRLTVT.

This clone was detected once. The V and J genes are TRBV28 and TRBJ1-1; tentatively, D is TRBD1 (6 bases). Trimming pared 6 bases from V and 6 bases from J, leaving 20 bases between. Germline V gene data show CDR1 as MDHEN and CDR2 as SYDVKM. The CDR3 totals 15 residues. This CDR3 is CASSKGSSGVPEAFF. DNA of the CDR3: TGTGCCAGCAGCAAGGGATCTTCAGGGGTTCCTGAAGCTTTCTTT.

The genes are TRBV18 and TRBJ1-4, with 7 bases fitting TRBD1. After removal of 4 bases from V and 3 bases from J, the junction contained 8 bases not matched to a gene. The CDR3 runs to 16 residues. Germline assignment: CDR1 KGHSH and CDR2 LQKENI. DNA of the CDR3: TGTGCCAGCTCACTAAATCGACAGGGATCTAATGAAAAACTGTTTTTT. Encoded protein: CASSLNRQGSNEKLFF. Full variable domain (rest looked up from reference TRBV18 and TRBJ1-4): NAGVMQNPRHLVRRRGQEARLRCSPMKGHSHVYWYRQLPEEGLKFMVYLQKENIIDESGMPKERFSAEFPKEGPSILRIQQVVRGDSAAYFCASSLNRQGSNEKLFFGSGTQLSVL.

J is TRBJ1-3 and V is TRBV6-5, with 7 positions matching TRBD1. V shed 5 bases, J shed 4 bases, and the junction held 8 bases outside the gene matches. The CDR3 loop spans 15 amino acids. The germline V gene has CDR1 MNHEY and CDR2 SVGAGI. CDR3 in amino acids: CASSPSRDSGNTIYF. CDR3 in DNA: TGTGCCAGCAGTCCTTCTCGGGACAGCGGAAACACCATATATTTT.

The V call is TRBV27, the J call TRBJ2-5, with 10 bases that match TRBD2. CDR3 length equals 16 residues. CDR1 and CDR2 (germline): MNHEY, SMNVEV (reference sequence). The ends lost 1 base at V and 4 bases at J; junction bases unmatched: 6. CDR3: CASSLLAGGTRETQYF. In nucleotides, the CDR3 is TGTGCCAGCAGTTTATTAGCGGGGGGAACAAGAGAGACCCAGTACTTC.

The CDR3 nucleotides are TGCGCCAGCAGCGAAATCGGGGGTTGGGGTCTAACCGAGCAGTACTTC. It encodes CASSEIGGWGLTEQYF. V gene TRBV5-1 combines with J gene TRBJ2-7; D possibly corresponds to TRBD2 (6 bases). The CDR3 totals 16 residues. The germline V and J ends were trimmed by 4 bases and 6 bases, with 23 bases remaining between them. CDR1 is SGHRS, CDR2 YFSETQ, per germline.

The chain is built from TRBV5-1 and TRBJ2-7; TRBD2 agrees at 9 bases. CDR3 size: 15 residues. After removal of 4 bases from V and 3 bases from J, the junction contained 8 bases not matched to a gene. From germline, CDR1 is SGHRS and CDR2 YFSETQ. CDR3 DNA: TGCGCCAGCAGCCAAAAGCGGGAGGCGAACTACGAGCAGTACTTC. Protein sequence: CASSQKREANYEQYF.

The chain is built from TRBV7-6 and TRBJ2-1; D gene ambiguous. V lost 3 bases and J 6 bases, leaving 9 bases between the germline ends. The V gene's germline CDR1 is SGHVS and CDR2 FNYEAQ. This CDR3 has 13 amino acids. The CDR3 loop is CASSFRSGNEQFF. In DNA form, the CDR3 reads TGTGCCAGCAGCTTCAGGAGTGGCAATGAGCAGTTCTTC.

The CDR3 spells CASSSAGRPAAAFF. In DNA form, the CDR3 reads TGTGCCAGTAGTAGCGCCGGCCGGCCCGCTGCAGCTTTCTTT. V and J are TRBV19 and TRBJ1-1, with D unclear. CDR3 size: 14 residues. Germline V gene sequence: CDR1 LNHDA, CDR2 SQIVND (reference sequence). Trimming took off 4 bases at V and 10 bases at J, with 19 bases between the two ends. Using reference TRBV19 and TRBJ1-1 for the parts outside the CDR3, the full variable domain is DGGITQSPKYLFRKEGQNVTLSCEQNLNHDAMYWYRQDPGQGLRLIYYSQIVNDFQKGDIAEGYSVSREKKESFPLTVTSAQKNPTAFYLCASSSAGRPAAAFFGQGTRLTVV.

The chain couples TRBV28 to TRBJ2-3; D possibly uses TRBD1 or TRBD2 (6 bases each). The CDR3 is made up of 17 amino acids. Germline CDR1 reads MDHEN; CDR2 reads SYDVKM. V was clipped by 1 base and J by 5 bases, with 19 bases between them. The CDR3 region is CASSLLGGGTPRDTQYF. The CDR3 DNA reads as TGTGCCAGCAGTTTATTAGGAGGGGGGACTCCTAGAGATACGCAGTATTTT. The variable domain in full, completed from reference TRBV28 and TRBJ2-3, reads DVKVTQSSRYLVKRTGEKVFLECVQDMDHENMFWYRQDPGLGLRLIYFSYDVKMKEKGDIPEGYSVSREKKERFSLILESASTNQTSMYLCASSLLGGGTPRDTQYFGPGTRLTVL.